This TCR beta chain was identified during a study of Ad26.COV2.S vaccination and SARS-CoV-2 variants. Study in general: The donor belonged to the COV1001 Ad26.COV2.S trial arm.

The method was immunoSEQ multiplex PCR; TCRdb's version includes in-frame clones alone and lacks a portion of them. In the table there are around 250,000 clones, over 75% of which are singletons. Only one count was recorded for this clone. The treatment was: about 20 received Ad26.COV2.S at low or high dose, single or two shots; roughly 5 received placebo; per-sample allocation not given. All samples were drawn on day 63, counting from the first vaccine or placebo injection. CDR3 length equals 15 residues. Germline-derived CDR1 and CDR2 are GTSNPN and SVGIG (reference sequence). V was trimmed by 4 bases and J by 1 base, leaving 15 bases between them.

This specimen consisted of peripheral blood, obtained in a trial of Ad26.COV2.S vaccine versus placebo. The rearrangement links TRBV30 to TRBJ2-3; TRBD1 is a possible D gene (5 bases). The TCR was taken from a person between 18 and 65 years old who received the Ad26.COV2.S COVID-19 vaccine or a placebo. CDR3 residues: CAWNRGRVGTDTQYF. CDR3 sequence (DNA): TGTGCCTGGAACCGTGGCAGGGTGGGCACAGATACGCAGTATTTT. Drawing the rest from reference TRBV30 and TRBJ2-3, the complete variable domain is SQTIHQWPATLVQPVGSPLSLECTVEGTSNPNLYWYRQAAGRGLQLLFYSVGIGQISSEVPQNLSASRPQDRQFILSSKKLLLSDSGFYLCAWNRGRVGTDTQYFGPGTRLTVL.